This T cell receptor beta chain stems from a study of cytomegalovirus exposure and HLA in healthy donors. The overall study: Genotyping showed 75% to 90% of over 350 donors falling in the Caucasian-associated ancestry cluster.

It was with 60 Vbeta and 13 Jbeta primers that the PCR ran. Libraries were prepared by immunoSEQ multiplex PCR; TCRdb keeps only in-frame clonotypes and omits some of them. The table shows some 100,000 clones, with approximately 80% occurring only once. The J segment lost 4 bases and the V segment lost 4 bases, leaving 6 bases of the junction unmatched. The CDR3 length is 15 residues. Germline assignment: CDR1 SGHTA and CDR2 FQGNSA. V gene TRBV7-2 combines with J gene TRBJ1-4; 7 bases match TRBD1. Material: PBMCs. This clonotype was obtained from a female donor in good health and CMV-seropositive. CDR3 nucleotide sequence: TGTGCCAGCAGCTCCTACAGGGGCGTTAATGAAAAACTGTTTTTT. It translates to CASSSYRGVNEKLFF.